The T cell receptor beta chain described here comes from a study of blood T cell repertoires in COVID-19. Study in general: The analysed material was cDNA or gDNA that came from T cells, B-cell-depleted T cells, or PBMCs.

This clone has only one observation. Per the original data handling: Reference gene primer amplification gave estimated nucleated cell counts. The protocol was immunoSEQ multiplex PCR, while the TCRdb copy is restricted to in-frame clones and leaves out a portion. V and J calls plus clone size are reproduced from that table; the DNA served to infer D and trimming. Of roughly 96,000 clones in the sample, around 76% were seen once. The V gene end was trimmed by 2 bases and the J gene end by 1 base; junction bases not matched to a gene: 0. The CDR3 sequence is 14 residues long. The V gene's germline CDR1 is MNHEY and CDR2 SVGAGI.

Sequenced material: peripheral blood. This chain links TRBV6-5 with TRBJ1-2; TRBD1 agrees at 8 bases. This TCR derives from a man aged 80 or over with acute or convalescent COVID-19. In nucleotides, the CDR3 is TGTGCCAGCAGTTACGGACAGGGTAACTATGGCTACACCTTC. Translating it yields CASSYGQGNYGYTF.